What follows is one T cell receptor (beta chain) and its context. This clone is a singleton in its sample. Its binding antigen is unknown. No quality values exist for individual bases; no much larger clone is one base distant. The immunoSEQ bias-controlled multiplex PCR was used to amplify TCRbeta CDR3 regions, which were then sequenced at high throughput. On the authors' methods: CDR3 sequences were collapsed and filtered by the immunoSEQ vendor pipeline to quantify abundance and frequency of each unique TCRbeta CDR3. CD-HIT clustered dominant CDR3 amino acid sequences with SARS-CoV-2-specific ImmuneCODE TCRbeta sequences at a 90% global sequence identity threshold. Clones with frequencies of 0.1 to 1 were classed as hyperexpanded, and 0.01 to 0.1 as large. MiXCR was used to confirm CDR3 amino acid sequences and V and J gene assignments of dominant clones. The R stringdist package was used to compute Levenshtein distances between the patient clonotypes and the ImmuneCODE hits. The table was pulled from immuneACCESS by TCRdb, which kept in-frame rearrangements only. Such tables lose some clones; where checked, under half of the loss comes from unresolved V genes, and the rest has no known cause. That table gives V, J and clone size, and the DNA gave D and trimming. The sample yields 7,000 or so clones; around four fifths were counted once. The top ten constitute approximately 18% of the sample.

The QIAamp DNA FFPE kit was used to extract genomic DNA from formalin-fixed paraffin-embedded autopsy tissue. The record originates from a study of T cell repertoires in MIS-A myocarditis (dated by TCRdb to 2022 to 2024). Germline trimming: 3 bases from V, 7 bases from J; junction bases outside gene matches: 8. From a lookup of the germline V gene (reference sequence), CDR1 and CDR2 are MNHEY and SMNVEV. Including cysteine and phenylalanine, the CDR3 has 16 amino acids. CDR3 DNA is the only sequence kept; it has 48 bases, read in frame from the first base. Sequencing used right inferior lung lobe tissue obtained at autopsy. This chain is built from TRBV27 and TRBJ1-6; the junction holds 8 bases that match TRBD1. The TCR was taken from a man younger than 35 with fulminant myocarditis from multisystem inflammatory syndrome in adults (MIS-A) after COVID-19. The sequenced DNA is TGTGCCAGCAGTTTCTCCGGACAGGGCAAGAATTCACCCCTCCACTTT. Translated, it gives CASSFSGQGKNSPLHF.